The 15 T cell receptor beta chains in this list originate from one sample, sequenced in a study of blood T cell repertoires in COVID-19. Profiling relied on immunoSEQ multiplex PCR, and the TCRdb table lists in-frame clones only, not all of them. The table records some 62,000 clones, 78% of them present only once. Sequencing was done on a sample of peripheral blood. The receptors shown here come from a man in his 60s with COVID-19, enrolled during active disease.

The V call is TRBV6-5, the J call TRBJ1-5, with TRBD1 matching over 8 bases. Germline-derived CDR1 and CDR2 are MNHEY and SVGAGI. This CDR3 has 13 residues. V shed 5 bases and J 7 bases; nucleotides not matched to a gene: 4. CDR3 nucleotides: TGTGCCAGCAGTAACGACAGGGGACAGCCCCAGCATTTT. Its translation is CASSNDRGQPQHF.

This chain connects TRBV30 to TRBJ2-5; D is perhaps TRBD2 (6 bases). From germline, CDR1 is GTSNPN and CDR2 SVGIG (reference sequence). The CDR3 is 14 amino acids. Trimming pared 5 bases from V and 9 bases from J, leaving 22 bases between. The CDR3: CAWAVGGLPRAQYF. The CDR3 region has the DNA TGTGCCTGGGCCGTGGGGGGACTCCCTCGGGCCCAGTACTTC. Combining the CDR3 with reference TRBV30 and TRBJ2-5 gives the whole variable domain SQTIHQWPATLVQPVGSPLSLECTVEGTSNPNLYWYRQAAGRGLQLLFYSVGIGQISSEVPQNLSASRPQDRQFILSSKKLLLSDSGFYLCAWAVGGLPRAQYFGPGTRLLVL.

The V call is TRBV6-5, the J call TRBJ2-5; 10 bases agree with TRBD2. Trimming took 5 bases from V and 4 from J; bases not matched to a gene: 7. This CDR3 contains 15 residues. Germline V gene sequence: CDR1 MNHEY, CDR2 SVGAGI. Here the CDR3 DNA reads TGTGCCAGCAGTCAGAGTAGCGGGAGGCTAGAGACCCAGTACTTC. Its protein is CASSQSSGRLETQYF.

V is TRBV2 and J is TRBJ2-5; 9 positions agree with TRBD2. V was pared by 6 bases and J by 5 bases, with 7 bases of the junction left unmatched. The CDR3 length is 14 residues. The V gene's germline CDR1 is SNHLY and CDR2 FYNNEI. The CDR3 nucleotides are TGTGCCAGCAGGCGGATAGCGGGAGAGGAGACCCAGTACTTC. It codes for CASRRIAGEETQYF.

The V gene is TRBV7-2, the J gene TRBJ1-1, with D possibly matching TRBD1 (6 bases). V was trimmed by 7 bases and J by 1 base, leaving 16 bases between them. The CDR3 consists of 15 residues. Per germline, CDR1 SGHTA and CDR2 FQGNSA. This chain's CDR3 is CASTAQGKRNTEAFF. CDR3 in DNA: TGTGCCAGCACAGCCCAGGGGAAGAGGAACACTGAAGCTTTCTTT.

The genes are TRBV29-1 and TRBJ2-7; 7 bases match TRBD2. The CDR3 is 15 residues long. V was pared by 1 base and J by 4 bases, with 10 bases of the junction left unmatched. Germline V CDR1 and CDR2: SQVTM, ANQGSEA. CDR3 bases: TGCAGCGTTGAAGGAGGGGCGGGAGTGGAGTACGAGCAGTACTTC. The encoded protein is CSVEGGAGVEYEQYF.

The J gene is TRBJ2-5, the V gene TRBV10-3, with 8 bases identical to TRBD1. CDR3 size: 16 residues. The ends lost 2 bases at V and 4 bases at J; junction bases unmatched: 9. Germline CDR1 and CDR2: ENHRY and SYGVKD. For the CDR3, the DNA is TGTGCCATCAGTGAGCCTGGACAGGGTGGCGTAGAGACCCAGTACTTC. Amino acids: CAISEPGQGGVETQYF.

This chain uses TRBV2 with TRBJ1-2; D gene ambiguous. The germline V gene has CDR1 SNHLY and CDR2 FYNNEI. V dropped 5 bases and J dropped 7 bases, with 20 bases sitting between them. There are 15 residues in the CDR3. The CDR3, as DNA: TGTGCCAGCAGTCCGTCCCTTGCTAAATCGAGTGGCTACACCTTC. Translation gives CASSPSLAKSSGYTF.

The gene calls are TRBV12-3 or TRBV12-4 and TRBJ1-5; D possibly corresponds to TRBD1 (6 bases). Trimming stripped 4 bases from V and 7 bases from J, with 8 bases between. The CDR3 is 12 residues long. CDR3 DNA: TGTGCCAGCAGTTACAGGGAGCAGCCCCAGCATTTT. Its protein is CASSYREQPQHF.

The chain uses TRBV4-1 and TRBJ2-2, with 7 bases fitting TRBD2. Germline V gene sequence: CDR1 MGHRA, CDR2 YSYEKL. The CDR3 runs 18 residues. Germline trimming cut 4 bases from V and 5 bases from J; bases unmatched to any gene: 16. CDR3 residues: CASSPHRMGREVTGELFF. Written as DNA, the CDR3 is TGCGCCAGCAGCCCCCATCGGATGGGACGGGAGGTAACCGGGGAGCTGTTTTTT.

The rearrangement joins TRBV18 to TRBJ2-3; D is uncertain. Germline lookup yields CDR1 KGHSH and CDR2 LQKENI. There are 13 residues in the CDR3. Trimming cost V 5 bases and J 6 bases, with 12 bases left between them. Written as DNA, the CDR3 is TGTGCCAGCTCAAGCCAAAACGTGGATACGCAGTATTTT. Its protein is CASSSQNVDTQYF.

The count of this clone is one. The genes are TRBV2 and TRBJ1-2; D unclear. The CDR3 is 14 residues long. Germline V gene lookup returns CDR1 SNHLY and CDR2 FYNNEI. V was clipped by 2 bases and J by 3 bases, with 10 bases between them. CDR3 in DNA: TGTGCCAGCAGTGAAACGGGTCTCGACTATGGCTACACCTTC. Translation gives CASSETGLDYGYTF. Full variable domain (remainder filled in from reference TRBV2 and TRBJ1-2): EPEVTQTPSHQVTQMGQEVILRCVPISNHLYFYWYRQILGQKVEFLVSFYNNEISEKSEIFDDQFSVERPDGSNFTLKIRSTKLEDSAMYFCASSETGLDYGYTFGSGTRLTVV.

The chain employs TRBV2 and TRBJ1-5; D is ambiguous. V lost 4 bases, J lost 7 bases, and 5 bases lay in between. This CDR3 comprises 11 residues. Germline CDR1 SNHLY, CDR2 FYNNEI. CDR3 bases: TGTGCCAGCAGTGTGGGCCAGCCCCAGCATTTT. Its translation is CASSVGQPQHF.

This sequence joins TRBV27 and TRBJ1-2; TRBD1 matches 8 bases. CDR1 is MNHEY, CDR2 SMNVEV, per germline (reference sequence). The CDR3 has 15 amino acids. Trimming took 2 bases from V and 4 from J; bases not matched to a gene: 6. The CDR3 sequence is CASSLTGQESYGYTF. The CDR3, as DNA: TGTGCCAGCAGTTTAACGGGACAGGAAAGCTATGGCTACACCTTC.

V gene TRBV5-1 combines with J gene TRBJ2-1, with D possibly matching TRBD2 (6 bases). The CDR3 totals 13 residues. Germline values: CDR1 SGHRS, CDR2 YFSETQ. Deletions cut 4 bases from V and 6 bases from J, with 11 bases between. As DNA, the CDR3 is TGCGCCAGCAGCGCGGGACTCTTCAATGAGCAGTTCTTC. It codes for CASSAGLFNEQFF.